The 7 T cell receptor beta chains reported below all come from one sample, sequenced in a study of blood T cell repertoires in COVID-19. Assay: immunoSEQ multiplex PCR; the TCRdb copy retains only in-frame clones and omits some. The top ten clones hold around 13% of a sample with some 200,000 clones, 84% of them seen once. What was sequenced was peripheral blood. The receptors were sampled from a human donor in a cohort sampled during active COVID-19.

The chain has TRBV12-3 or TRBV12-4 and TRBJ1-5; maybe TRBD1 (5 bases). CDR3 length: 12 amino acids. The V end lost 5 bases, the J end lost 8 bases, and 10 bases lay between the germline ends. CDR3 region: CASSAQGKPQHF. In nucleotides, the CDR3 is TGTGCCAGCAGTGCCCAGGGTAAGCCCCAGCATTTT.

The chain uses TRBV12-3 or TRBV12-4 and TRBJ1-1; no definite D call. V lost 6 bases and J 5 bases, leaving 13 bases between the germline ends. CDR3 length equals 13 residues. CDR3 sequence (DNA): TGTGCCAGCAGCCTCGGACCGGGAACTGAAGCTTTCTTT. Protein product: CASSLGPGTEAFF.

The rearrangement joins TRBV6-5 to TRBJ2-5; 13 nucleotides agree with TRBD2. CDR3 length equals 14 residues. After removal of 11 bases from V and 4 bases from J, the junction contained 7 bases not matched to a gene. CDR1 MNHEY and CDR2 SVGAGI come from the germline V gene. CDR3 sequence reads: CAVGRTSGGETQYF. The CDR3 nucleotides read TGTGCCGTTGGCCGGACTAGCGGGGGAGAGACCCAGTACTTC.

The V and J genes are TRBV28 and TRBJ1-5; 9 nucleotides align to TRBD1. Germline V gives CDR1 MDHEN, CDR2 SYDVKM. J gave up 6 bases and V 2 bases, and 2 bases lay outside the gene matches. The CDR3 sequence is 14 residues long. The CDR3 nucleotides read TGTGCCAGCAGTTTAGGGACAGGGAGTCAGCCCCAGCATTTT. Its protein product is CASSLGTGSQPQHF.

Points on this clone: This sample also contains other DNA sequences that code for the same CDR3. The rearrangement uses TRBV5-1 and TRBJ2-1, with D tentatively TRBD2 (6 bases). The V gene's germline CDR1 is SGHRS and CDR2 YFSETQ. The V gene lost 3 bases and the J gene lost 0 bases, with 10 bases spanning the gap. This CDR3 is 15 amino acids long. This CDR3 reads CASSSGLSSYNEQFF. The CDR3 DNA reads TGCGCCAGCAGCTCGGGACTGAGCTCCTACAATGAGCAGTTCTTC.

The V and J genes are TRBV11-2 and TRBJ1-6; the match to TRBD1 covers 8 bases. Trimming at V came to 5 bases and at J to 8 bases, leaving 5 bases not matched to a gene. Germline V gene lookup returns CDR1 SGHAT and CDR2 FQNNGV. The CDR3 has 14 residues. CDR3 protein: CASSQDRGDSPLHF. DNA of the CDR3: TGTGCCAGCAGCCAAGACAGGGGCGATTCACCCCTCCACTTT.

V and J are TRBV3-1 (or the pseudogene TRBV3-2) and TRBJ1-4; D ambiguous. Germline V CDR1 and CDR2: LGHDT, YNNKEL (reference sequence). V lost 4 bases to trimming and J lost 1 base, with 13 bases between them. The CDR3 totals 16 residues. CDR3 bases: TGTGCCAGCAGCCCCCTCCTGGCGGTAACTAATGAAAAACTGTTTTTT. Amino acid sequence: CASSPLLAVTNEKLFF.